This is a list of T cell receptor beta chains from one sample in a study of cytomegalovirus exposure and HLA in healthy donors. Measured with immunoSEQ multiplex PCR; TCRdb has only the in-frame clones, and not every one. In the table there are under 200,000 clones, 65% to 85% of which are singletons. Material for sequencing was PBMCs. Source of these receptors: a woman between 45 and 65 years old in good health and CMV-seropositive. Each CDR3 is given with its conserved first and last residue. The D gene is left open where the match is weak. Clone size is not always given. Where it is, it says once, few, many or a class for expanded clones.

v_call	j_call	d_call	clone_size	cdr3_aa	cdr3_nt
TRBV19	TRBJ1-4	.	.	CASRGADQGSEKLFF	TGTGCCAGTAGGGGCGCCGATCAGGGCTCTGAAAAACTGTTTTTT
TRBV12-5	TRBJ1-1	TRBD1	.	CASGLGGQVKGTEAFF	TGTGCTAGTGGTTTGGGGGGACAGGTCAAGGGGACTGAAGCTTTCTTT
TRBV28	TRBJ1-5	TRBD1	.	CASSFRQGAGQPQHF	TGTGCCAGCAGTTTCCGACAGGGGGCAGGTCAGCCCCAGCATTTT
TRBV7-3	TRBJ2-3	.	.	CASSSRGSDTQYF	TGTGCCAGCAGCTCTAGGGGGTCAGATACGCAGTATTTT
TRBV30	TRBJ2-5	TRBD2	.	CAWSPRLAGTPETQYF	TGTGCCTGGAGCCCCAGACTAGCGGGTACCCCAGAGACCCAGTACTTC
TRBV7-9	TRBJ1-1	.	.	CASSPPGGRNTEAFF	TGTGCCAGCAGCCCTCCGGGAGGGAGGAACACTGAAGCTTTCTTT
TRBV4-3	TRBJ2-1	TRBD2	.	CASSQDAASGRNEQFF	TGCGCCAGCAGCCAAGATGCGGCTAGCGGGAGGAATGAGCAGTTCTTC
TRBV2	TRBJ1-1	.	.	CASEVLNTEAFF	TGTGCCAGCGAGGTGCTGAACACTGAAGCTTTCTTT
TRBV7-2	TRBJ2-1	.	few	CASSLPYNEQFF	TGTGCCAGCAGCTTACCGTACAATGAGCAGTTCTTC
TRBV5-4	TRBJ2-3	.	.	CASSRGGYTDTQYF	TGTGCCAGCAGCCGCGGGGGCTACACAGATACGCAGTATTTT
TRBV15	TRBJ1-4	.	few	CATSRAGSGEKLFF	TGTGCCACCAGCAGAGCTGGGTCAGGTGAAAAACTGTTTTTT
TRBV19	TRBJ1-1	.	.	CASSARTVTEAFF	TGTGCCAGTAGTGCAAGGACAGTCACTGAAGCTTTCTTT
TRBV7-2	TRBJ2-7	TRBD1	.	CASSLVVTGVYEQYF	TGTGCCAGCAGCTTAGTTGTGACAGGGGTCTACGAGCAGTACTTC
TRBV28	TRBJ1-2	.	.	CASSLAGGTYTSHYGYTF	TGTGCCAGCAGTTTAGCGGGGGGCACTTACACTTCCCATTATGGCTACACCTTC
TRBV5-8	TRBJ2-7	TRBD1	.	CASSGTGWVKEQYF	TGTGCCAGCAGCGGGACAGGGTGGGTCAAGGAGCAGTACTTC
TRBV7-3	TRBJ2-7	.	.	CASSPHGGGGYEQYF	TGTGCCAGCAGCCCCCACGGGGGTGGGGGCTACGAGCAGTACTTC
TRBV7-2	TRBJ1-5	TRBD1	.	CASSPDPGQGYSNQPQHF	TGTGCCAGCAGCCCCGACCCCGGACAGGGGTATAGCAATCAGCCCCAGCATTTT
TRBV7-2	TRBJ2-5	TRBD2	.	CASSSRLPGTSGQETQYF	TGTGCCAGCAGCAGTCGACTTCCCGGGACTAGCGGACAAGAGACCCAGTACTTC
TRBV18	TRBJ2-5	.	.	CASSPATRGETQYF	TGTGCCAGCTCACCAGCGACCCGGGGAGAGACCCAGTACTTC
TRBV5-1	TRBJ1-2	.	.	CASSLDPGNYGYTF	TGCGCCAGCAGCTTGGATCCAGGGAACTATGGCTACACCTTC
TRBV19	TRBJ1-2	.	.	CASSGQNYGYTF	TGTGCCAGTAGCGGACAGAACTATGGCTACACCTTC
TRBV18	TRBJ2-5	.	.	CASSPRPLRAGLNGETQYF	TGTGCCAGCTCACCACGGCCTCTGCGTGCAGGGCTGAATGGGGAGACCCAGTACTTC
TRBV6-1	TRBJ1-4	.	.	CASSGGFATNEKLFF	TGTGCCAGCTCGGGGGGTTTTGCAACTAATGAAAAACTGTTTTTT
TRBV2	TRBJ2-2	.	.	CASSRLGNTGELFF	TGTGCCAGCAGCAGGTTAGGGAACACCGGGGAGCTGTTTTTT
TRBV5-4	TRBJ2-7	TRBD2	.	CASSLVLAGVKEQYF	TGTGCCAGCAGCTTGGTACTAGCGGGGGTTAAAGAGCAGTACTTC
TRBV5-4	TRBJ1-2	TRBD1	.	CASSLTGGRPIYTF	TGTGCCAGCAGCTTAACAGGGGGCCGTCCTATCTACACCTTC
TRBV19	TRBJ2-1	.	.	CASSPGAVNEQFF	TGTGCCAGTAGTCCAGGAGCGGTCAATGAGCAGTTCTTC
TRBV5-3	TRBJ2-5	.	.	CARSPPRGLGEPGETQYF	TGTGCCAGAAGTCCGCCACGGGGACTTGGGGAACCTGGGGAGACCCAGTACTTC
TRBV28	TRBJ2-7	TRBD1	.	CASSFPGQVPRYEQYF	TGTGCCAGCAGTTTTCCGGGACAGGTCCCCCGCTACGAGCAGTACTTC
TRBV5-1	TRBJ1-1	.	.	CASSLELNTEAFF	TGCGCCAGCAGCTTGGAGCTGAACACTGAAGCTTTCTTT
TRBV7-8	TRBJ1-1	TRBD1	.	CASSWDRGNGYTEAFF	TGTGCCAGCAGCTGGGACAGGGGAAATGGGTACACTGAAGCTTTCTTT
TRBV6-1	TRBJ1-2	TRBD1	.	CASSSLTGGNGYTF	TGTGCCAGCAGTTCGCTGACAGGGGGCAACGGCTACACCTTC
TRBV7-9	TRBJ1-2	TRBD1	.	CASSLPTGDYGYTF	TGTGCCAGCAGCCTACCGACAGGGGACTATGGCTACACCTTC
TRBV30	TRBJ1-2	.	few	CAWSDPVLDNYGYTF	TGTGCCTGGAGTGACCCGGTACTCGATAACTATGGCTACACCTTC
TRBV23-1	TRBJ1-4	.	.	CASSQSPSHRPKGEKLFF	TGCGCCAGCAGTCAATCGCCTTCCCACAGACCGAAGGGGGAAAAACTGTTTTTT
TRBV7-2	TRBJ1-1	TRBD1	.	CASSLRQGTMNTEAFF	TGTGCCAGCAGCCTCCGACAGGGAACCATGAACACTGAAGCTTTCTTT
TRBV5-6	TRBJ1-5	TRBD1	.	CASSWQGAHQPQHF	TGTGCCAGCAGCTGGCAGGGGGCGCATCAGCCCCAGCATTTT
TRBV5-5	TRBJ1-1	.	.	CASSGGGLGPNTEAFF	TGTGCCAGCAGCGGAGGAGGATTAGGCCCGAACACTGAAGCTTTCTTT
TRBV7-9	TRBJ1-3	.	.	CASSLESTGYGSGNTIYF	TGTGCCAGCAGCTTAGAGTCGACAGGCTACGGCTCTGGAAACACCATATATTTT
TRBV27	TRBJ2-3	TRBD1	.	CASSRGGTGGTDTQYF	TGTGCCAGCAGTCGAGGGGGGACAGGGGGGACAGATACGCAGTATTTT
TRBV4-2	TRBJ1-1	.	.	CASSQVWGRVGRNTEAFF	TGTGCCAGCAGCCAAGTATGGGGGAGGGTCGGAAGGAACACTGAAGCTTTCTTT
TRBV14	TRBJ1-3	.	.	CASSHPGSTIYF	TGTGCCAGCAGCCACCCCGGTAGCACCATATATTTT
TRBV5-8	TRBJ1-2	TRBD1	.	CASSLRQGSYGYTF	TGTGCCAGCAGCTTAAGACAGGGGAGCTATGGCTACACCTTC
TRBV29-1	TRBJ1-5	.	few	CSVQVQGNQPQHF	TGCAGCGTTCAGGTACAGGGAAATCAGCCCCAGCATTTT
TRBV5-1	TRBJ2-3	TRBD2	once	CASSPSRTSGSRGPDTQYF	TGCGCCAGCAGCCCCTCTCGGACTAGCGGGAGCAGGGGACCAGATACGCAGTATTTT
TRBV29-1	TRBJ2-3	.	.	CSVEKGEPSTDTQYF	TGCAGCGTTGAGAAGGGAGAGCCTAGCACAGATACGCAGTATTTT
TRBV27	TRBJ1-6	.	.	CASSYTANRVRNSPLHF	TGTGCCAGCAGTTATACTGCAAACAGGGTTCGTAATTCACCCCTCCACTTT
TRBV15	TRBJ1-1	.	.	CATSRGGDSLEAFF	TGTGCCACCAGCAGGGGGGGGGACTCCCTTGAAGCTTTCTTT